Following are 4 T cell receptor beta chains from one sample sequenced in a study of cytomegalovirus exposure and HLA in healthy donors. PCR was performed using 60 Vbeta and 13 Jbeta primers. Produced via immunoSEQ multiplex PCR; TCRdb's table is partial and in-frame only. The top ten hold 45% to 60% of the sample, which has approximately 61,000 clones, approximately 72% seen once. What was sequenced was PBMCs. All receptors derive from a man aged 50-59 years in good health and CMV-seropositive.

This clone was recorded a few times. V gene TRBV7-2 combines with J gene TRBJ2-2; maybe TRBD2 (6 bases). The CDR3 contains 14 residues. Trimming shortened V by 0 bases and J by 7 bases, and 9 bases separated the two germline ends. The germline CDR1 and CDR2 sequences are SGHTA and FQGNSA. CDR3 DNA sequence: TGTGCCAGCAGCTTAGCACTAGCCGGCGGGGAGCTGTTTTTT. This encodes CASSLALAGGELFF.

The chain links TRBV11-2 to TRBJ1-4; TRBD1 aligns across 7 bases. The V gene's germline CDR1 is SGHAT and CDR2 FQNNGV. V shed 10 bases and J 8 bases; nucleotides not matched to a gene: 13. The CDR3 totals 14 residues. The CDR3 region has the DNA TGTGCCACCCAATCTGACAGGGATGGGGAAAAACTGTTTTTT. Protein sequence: CATQSDRDGEKLFF.

CDR3 DNA sequence: TGTGCCAGCAGCTTGGGGCAGGGTACCTACGAGCAGTACTTC. Protein sequence: CASSLGQGTYEQYF. The chain has TRBV7-7 and TRBJ2-7; tentative D call: TRBD1 (5 bases). The V gene's germline CDR1 is SSHAT and CDR2 FNYEAQ (reference sequence). The CDR3 loop spans 14 amino acids. V dropped 3 bases and J dropped 2 bases, with 11 bases sitting between them. Full variable domain (remainder filled in from reference TRBV7-7 and TRBJ2-7): GAGVSQSPRYKVTKRGQDVTLRCDPISSHATLYWYQQALGQGPEFLTYFNYEAQPDKSGLPSDRFSAERPEGSISTLTIQRTEQRDSAMYRCASSLGQGTYEQYFGPGTRLTVT.

The chain employs TRBV19 and TRBJ1-1; tentative D call: TRBD1 (6 bases). This CDR3 is 11 amino acids long. Germline CDR1 and CDR2: LNHDA and SQIVND (reference sequence). Trimming stripped 5 bases from V and 13 bases from J, with 14 bases between. The CDR3 bases are TGTGCCAGTAGTCCCCACAGGGATGTTTTCTTT. Its translation: CASSPHRDVFF.